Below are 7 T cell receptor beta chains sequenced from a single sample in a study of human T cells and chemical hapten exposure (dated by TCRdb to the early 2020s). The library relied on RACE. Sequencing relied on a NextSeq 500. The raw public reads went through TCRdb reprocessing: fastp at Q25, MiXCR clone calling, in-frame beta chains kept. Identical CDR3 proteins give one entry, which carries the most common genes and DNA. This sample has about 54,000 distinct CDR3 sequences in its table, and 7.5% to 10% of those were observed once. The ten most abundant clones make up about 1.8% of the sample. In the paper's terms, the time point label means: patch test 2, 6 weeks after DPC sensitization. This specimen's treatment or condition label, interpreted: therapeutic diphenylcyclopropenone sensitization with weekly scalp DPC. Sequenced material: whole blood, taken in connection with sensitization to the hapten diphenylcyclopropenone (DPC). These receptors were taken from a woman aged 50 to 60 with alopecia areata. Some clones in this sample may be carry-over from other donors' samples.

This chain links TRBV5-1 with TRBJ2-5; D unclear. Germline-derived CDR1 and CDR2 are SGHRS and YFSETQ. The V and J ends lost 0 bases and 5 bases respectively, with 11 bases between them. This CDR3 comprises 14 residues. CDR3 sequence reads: CASSLGGAEETQYF. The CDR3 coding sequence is TGCGCCAGCAGCTTGGGAGGCGCCGAGGAGACCCAGTACTTC.

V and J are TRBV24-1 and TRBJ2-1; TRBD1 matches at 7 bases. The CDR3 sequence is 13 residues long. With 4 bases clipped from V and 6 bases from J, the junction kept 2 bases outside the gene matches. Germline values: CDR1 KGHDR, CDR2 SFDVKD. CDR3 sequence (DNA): TGTGCCACCAGTGAGTGGACAGGCAATGAGCAGTTCTTC. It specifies CATSEWTGNEQFF.

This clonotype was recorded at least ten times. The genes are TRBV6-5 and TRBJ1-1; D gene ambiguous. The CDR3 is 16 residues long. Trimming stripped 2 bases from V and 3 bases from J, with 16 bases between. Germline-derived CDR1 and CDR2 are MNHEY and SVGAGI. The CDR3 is CASSYTRTQIYTEAFF. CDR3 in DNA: TGTGCCAGCAGTTACACCCGGACCCAAATTTACACTGAAGCTTTCTTT.

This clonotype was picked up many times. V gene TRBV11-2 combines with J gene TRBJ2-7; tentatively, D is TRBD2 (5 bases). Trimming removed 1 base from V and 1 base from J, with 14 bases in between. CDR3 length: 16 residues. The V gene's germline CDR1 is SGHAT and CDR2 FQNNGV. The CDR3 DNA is TGTGCCAGCAGCTTAGCTGGAGGTTTTCTGTCCTACGAGCAGTACTTC. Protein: CASSLAGGFLSYEQYF.

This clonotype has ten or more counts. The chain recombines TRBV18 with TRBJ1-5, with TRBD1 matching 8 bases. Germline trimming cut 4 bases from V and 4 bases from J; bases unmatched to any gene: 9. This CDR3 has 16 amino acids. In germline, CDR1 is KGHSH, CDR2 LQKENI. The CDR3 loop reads CASSQLPGQANQPQHF. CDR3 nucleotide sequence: TGTGCCAGCTCACAACTACCGGGACAGGCTAATCAGCCCCAGCATTTT.

The CDR3 nucleotides read TGTGCCAGCAGCTTAGAAAGAGCGACAGAGACCCAGTACTTC. It encodes CASSLERATETQYF. V gene TRBV7-2 combines with J gene TRBJ2-5, with D uncertain. Trimming pared 1 base from V and 4 bases from J, leaving 10 bases between. The CDR3 is made up of 14 amino acids. Germline V CDR1 and CDR2: SGHTA, FQGNSA.

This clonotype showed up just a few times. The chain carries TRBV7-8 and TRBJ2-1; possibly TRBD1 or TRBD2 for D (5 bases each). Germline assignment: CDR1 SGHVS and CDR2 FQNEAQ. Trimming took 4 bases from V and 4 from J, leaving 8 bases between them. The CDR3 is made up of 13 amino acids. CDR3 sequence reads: CASSSEGYNEQFF. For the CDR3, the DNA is TGTGCCAGCAGCTCAGAGGGGTACAATGAGCAGTTCTTC.